This T cell receptor (beta chain) comes out of a study of cytomegalovirus exposure and HLA in healthy donors. 60 Vbeta and 13 Jbeta primers were used in PCR. Method: immunoSEQ multiplex PCR; TCRdb's copy keeps in-frame clones and lacks some. The profile covers around 150,000 clones, with roughly 78% appearing a single time and 6.5% to 8% taken by the ten largest. From germline, CDR1 is LNHDA and CDR2 SQIVND (reference sequence). CDR3 size: 14 residues. Trimming removed 7 bases at V and 1 base at J, with 11 bases between. Unrecorded immune exposure was likely among donors, who were nominally healthy when sampled.

The receptor comes from a man aged 35-49 years in good health and CMV-seropositive. Sequenced: PBMCs. The chain is built from TRBV19 and TRBJ1-5; TRBD1 is a possible D gene (5 bases). The CDR3 DNA reads as TGTGCCAGTACCCCCCGGGGGAGCAATCAGCCCCAGCATTTT. Protein sequence: CASTPRGSNQPQHF.